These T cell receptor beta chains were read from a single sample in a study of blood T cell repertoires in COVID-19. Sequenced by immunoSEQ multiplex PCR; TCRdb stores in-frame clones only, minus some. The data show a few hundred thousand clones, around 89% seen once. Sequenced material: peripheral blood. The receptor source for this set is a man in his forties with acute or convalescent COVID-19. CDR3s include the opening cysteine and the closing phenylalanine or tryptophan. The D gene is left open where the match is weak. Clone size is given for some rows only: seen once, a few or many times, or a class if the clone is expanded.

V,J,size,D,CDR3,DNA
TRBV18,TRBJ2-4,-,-,CASSPRPPGGAAKNIQYF,TGTGCCAGCTCACCACGCCCTCCGGGGGGCGCCGCCAAAAACATTCAGTACTTC
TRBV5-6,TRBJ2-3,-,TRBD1,CASHRTGWDTDTQYF,TGTGCCAGCCACCGGACAGGTTGGGACACAGATACGCAGTATTTT
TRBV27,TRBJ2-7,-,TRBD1,CASRKDRDYEQYF,TGTGCCAGCCGCAAGGACAGGGACTACGAGCAGTACTTC
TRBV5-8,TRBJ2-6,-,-,CASSLGGSGANVLTF,TGTGCCAGCAGCTTAGGGGGCTCTGGGGCCAACGTCCTGACTTTC
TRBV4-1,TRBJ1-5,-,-,CASSQVRGSNQPQHF,TGCGCCAGCAGCCAAGTCCGGGGTAGCAATCAGCCCCAGCATTTT
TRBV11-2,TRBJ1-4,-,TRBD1,CASSVGQLNEKLFF,TGTGCCAGCAGCGTGGGACAGCTTAATGAAAAACTGTTTTTT
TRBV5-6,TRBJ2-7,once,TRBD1,CASFSQGVYEQYF,TGTGCCAGCTTTTCCCAGGGGGTCTACGAGCAGTACTTC
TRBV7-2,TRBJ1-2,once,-,CASSLAGGSNYGYTF,TGTGCCAGCAGCTTAGCCGGCGGCAGCAACTATGGCTACACCTTC
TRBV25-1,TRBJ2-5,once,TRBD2,CASSPLHPGGETQYF,TGTGCCAGCAGCCCCCTTCATCCGGGGGGAGAGACCCAGTACTTC
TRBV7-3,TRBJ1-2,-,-,CASSLAPGGHYGYTF,TGTGCCAGCAGCTTAGCTCCAGGAGGCCATTATGGCTACACCTTC
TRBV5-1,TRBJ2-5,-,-,CASSLAVAGAETQYF,TGCGCCAGCAGCTTGGCTGTAGCTGGAGCGGAGACTCAGTACTTC
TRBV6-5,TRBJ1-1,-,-,CASMSRFDTEAFF,TGTGCCAGCATGAGCAGGTTTGACACTGAAGCTTTCTTT
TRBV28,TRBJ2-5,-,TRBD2,CASSSKFPAGDQETQYF,TGTGCCAGCAGTTCTAAATTCCCCGCGGGGGATCAGGAGACCCAGTACTTC
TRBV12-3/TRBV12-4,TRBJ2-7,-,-,CASKEIDRNEQYF,TGTGCCAGCAAGGAGATAGACAGGAACGAGCAGTACTTC
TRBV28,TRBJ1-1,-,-,CASRGGSSEAFF,TGTGCCAGCAGGGGGGGATCGTCTGAAGCTTTCTTT
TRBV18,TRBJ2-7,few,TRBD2,CASSPQTAGSRGEQYF,TGTGCCAGCTCACCCCAGACAGCGGGGTCTCGGGGCGAGCAGTACTTC
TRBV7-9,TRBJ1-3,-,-,CASSFGRDSGNTIYF,TGTGCCAGCAGCTTTGGGAGGGACTCTGGAAACACCATATATTTT
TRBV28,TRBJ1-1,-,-,CATHGGSTYFEAFF,TGTGCCACCCACGGGGGTTCGACTTACTTTGAAGCTTTCTTT
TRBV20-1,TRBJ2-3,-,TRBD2,CSASLPGLAGADTQYF,TGCAGTGCTAGTCTTCCGGGACTAGCAGGGGCAGATACGCAGTATTTT
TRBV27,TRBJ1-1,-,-,CASSRGTEAFF,TGTGCCAGCAGCCGGGGAACTGAAGCTTTCTTT
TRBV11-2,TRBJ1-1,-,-,CASSETMEAFF,TGTGCCAGCAGCGAGACAATGGAAGCTTTCTTT
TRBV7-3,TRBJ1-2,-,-,CASSLKWRGGGGYTF,TGTGCCAGCAGCTTAAAGTGGCGCGGAGGTGGCGGCTACACCTTC
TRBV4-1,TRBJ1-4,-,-,CASSLRSRGGEKLFF,TGCGCCAGCAGCCTACGCTCCAGGGGTGGTGAAAAACTGTTTTTT
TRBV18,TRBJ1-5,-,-,CASRQTNQPQHF,TGTGCCAGCAGACAGACCAATCAGCCCCAGCATTTT
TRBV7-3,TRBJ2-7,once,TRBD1,CASSTDREGAQYF,TGTGCCAGCAGCACGGACAGGGAAGGAGCGCAGTACTTC
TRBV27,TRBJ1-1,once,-,CASSLQGPTEAFF,TGTGCCAGCAGCTTACAGGGCCCCACTGAAGCTTTCTTT
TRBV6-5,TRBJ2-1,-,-,CASSYNSRGGWDEQFF,TGTGCCAGCAGTTACAATTCGAGGGGGGGCTGGGATGAGCAGTTCTTC
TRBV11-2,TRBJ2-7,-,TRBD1,CASSTRRQGTYEQYF,TGTGCCAGCAGCACAAGGAGACAGGGGACCTACGAGCAGTACTTC
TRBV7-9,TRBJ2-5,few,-,CASSLNSETQYF,TGTGCCAGCAGCTTGAACTCAGAGACCCAGTACTTC
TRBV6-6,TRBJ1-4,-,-,CASSYRGGWANEKLFF,TGTGCCAGCAGTTACCGCGGGGGCTGGGCTAATGAAAAACTGTTTTTT
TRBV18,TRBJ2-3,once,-,CASSLPSTDTQYF,TGTGCCAGCTCACTCCCTAGCACAGATACGCAGTATTTT
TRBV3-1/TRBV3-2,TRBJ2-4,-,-,CASSHTRGAKNIQYF,TGTGCCAGCAGCCACACCCGAGGGGCCAAAAACATTCAGTACTTC
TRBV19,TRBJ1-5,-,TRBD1,CASRTTGYNQPQHF,TGTGCCAGTAGGACGACAGGGTACAATCAGCCCCAGCATTTT
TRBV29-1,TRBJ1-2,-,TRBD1,CSVHGGGLYGYTF,TGCAGCGTCCATGGAGGGGGCCTCTATGGCTACACCTTC
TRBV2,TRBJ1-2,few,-,CASSELGRYGYTF,TGTGCCAGCAGTGAATTGGGGAGATATGGCTACACCTTC
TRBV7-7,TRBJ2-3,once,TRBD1,CASSLGQGADTQYF,TGTGCTAGCAGCTTAGGACAGGGGGCAGATACGCAGTATTTT
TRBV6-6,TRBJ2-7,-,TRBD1,CASSRELGTGGGKRYEQYF,TGTGCCAGCAGTCGTGAGCTCGGGACAGGGGGCGGGAAACGCTACGAGCAGTACTTC
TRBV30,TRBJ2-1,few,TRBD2,CAWNPGGGISYNEQFF,TGTGCCTGGAATCCGGGGGGTGGCATCTCCTACAATGAGCAGTTCTTC
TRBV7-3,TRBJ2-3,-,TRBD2,CASSLRPGLGAQYF,TGTGCCAGCAGCTTAAGACCGGGACTAGGGGCGCAGTATTTT
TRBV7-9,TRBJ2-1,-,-,CASSPDSLEQFF,TGTGCCAGCAGCCCGGACAGCCTTGAGCAGTTCTTC
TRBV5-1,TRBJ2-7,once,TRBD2,CASSGTAGGLYEQYF,TGCGCCAGCAGCGGGACCGCGGGGGGCTTGTACGAGCAGTACTTC
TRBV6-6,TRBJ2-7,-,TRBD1,CASSYRDSLYEQYF,TGTGCCAGCAGTTACCGGGACAGTCTCTACGAGCAGTACTTC
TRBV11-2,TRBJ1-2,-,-,CASSLGGGKGYTF,TGTGCCAGCAGCTTAGGCGGGGGGAAAGGCTACACCTTC
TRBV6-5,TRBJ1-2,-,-,CASRPGSGAYGYTF,TGTGCCAGCAGACCCGGTTCAGGGGCCTATGGCTACACCTTC
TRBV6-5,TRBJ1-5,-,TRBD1,CASSLGQISNQPQHF,TGTGCCAGCAGCTTGGGACAGATTAGCAATCAGCCCCAGCATTTT
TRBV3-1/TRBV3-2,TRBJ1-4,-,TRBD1,CASSQEGTGVEKLFF,TGTGCCAGCAGCCAAGAAGGGACAGGGGTTGAAAAACTGTTTTTT
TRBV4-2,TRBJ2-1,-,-,CASSGLGNEQFF,TGTGCCAGCTCAGGGCTGGGCAATGAGCAGTTCTTC
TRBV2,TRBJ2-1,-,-,CASSASSYNEQFF,TGTGCCAGCAGTGCCAGCTCCTACAATGAGCAGTTCTTC
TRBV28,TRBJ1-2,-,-,CASSTVNYGYTF,TGTGCCAGCAGCACAGTTAACTATGGCTACACCTTC
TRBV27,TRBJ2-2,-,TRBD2,CASSELAGKLNTGELFF,TGTGCCAGCAGTGAACTAGCGGGCAAACTGAACACCGGGGAGCTGTTTTTT
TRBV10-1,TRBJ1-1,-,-,CASSESQAGVPPFLAFF,TGCGCCAGCAGTGAGTCACAAGCCGGAGTCCCCCCGTTTTTGGCTTTCTTT
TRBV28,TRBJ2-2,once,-,CASSPFPGELFF,TGTGCCAGCAGTCCGTTTCCCGGGGAGCTGTTTTTT
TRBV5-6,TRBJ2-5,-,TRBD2,CASSSKLAPFQETQYF,TGTGCCAGCAGCTCCAAACTAGCGCCCTTCCAAGAGACCCAGTACTTC
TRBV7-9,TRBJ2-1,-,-,CASSPLGESYNEQFF,TGTGCCAGCAGCCCCCTAGGTGAATCCTACAATGAGCAGTTCTTC
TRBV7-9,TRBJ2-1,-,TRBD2,CASSHSGRSYNEQFF,TGTGCCAGCAGCCATAGCGGGCGATCCTACAATGAGCAGTTCTTC